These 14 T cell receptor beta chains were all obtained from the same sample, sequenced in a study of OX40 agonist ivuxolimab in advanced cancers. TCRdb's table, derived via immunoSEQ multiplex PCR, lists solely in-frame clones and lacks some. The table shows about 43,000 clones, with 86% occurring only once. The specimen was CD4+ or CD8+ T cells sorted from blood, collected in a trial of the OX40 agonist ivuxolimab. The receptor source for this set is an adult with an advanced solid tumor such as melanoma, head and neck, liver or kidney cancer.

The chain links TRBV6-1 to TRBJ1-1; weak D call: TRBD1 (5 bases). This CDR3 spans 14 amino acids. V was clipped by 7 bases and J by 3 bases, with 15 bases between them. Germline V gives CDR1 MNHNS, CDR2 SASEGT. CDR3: CASNQGVRHTEAFF. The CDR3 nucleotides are TGTGCCAGCAATCAAGGGGTGAGGCACACTGAAGCTTTCTTT.

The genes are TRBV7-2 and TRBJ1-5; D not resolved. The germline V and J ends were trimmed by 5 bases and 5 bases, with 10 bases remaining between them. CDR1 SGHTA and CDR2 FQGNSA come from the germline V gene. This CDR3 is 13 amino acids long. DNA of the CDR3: TGTGCCAGCAGCCAAGAACCCCATCAGCCCCAGCATTTT. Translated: CASSQEPHQPQHF.

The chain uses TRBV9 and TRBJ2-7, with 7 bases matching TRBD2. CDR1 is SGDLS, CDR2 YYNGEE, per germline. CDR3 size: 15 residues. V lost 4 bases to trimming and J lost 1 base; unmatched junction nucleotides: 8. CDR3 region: CASSIMPSGSYEQYF. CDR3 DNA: TGTGCCAGCAGCATAATGCCTAGCGGATCCTACGAGCAGTACTTC.

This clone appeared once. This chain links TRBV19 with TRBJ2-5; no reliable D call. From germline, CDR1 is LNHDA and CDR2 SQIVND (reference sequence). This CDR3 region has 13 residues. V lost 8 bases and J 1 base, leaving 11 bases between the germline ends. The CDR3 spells CASQKRTQETQYF. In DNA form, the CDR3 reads TGTGCCAGTCAGAAAAGGACCCAAGAGACCCAGTACTTC.

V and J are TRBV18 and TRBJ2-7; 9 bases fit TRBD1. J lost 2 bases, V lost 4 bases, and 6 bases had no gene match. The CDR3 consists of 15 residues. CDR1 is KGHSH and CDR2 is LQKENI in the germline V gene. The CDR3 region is CASSLGTGITYEQYF. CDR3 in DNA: TGTGCCAGCTCACTTGGGACAGGGATAACCTACGAGCAGTACTTC.

CDR3 nucleotides: TGCGCCAGCAGCCAGGGACGGCTCCGCAATCAGCCCCAGCATTTT. Protein sequence: CASSQGRLRNQPQHF. The J gene is TRBJ1-5, the V gene TRBV4-1, with D possibly matching TRBD1 (5 bases). Germline V CDR1 and CDR2: MGHRA, YSYEKL. CDR3 size: 15 residues. Trimming left V 3 bases short and J 2 bases short, with 11 bases between.

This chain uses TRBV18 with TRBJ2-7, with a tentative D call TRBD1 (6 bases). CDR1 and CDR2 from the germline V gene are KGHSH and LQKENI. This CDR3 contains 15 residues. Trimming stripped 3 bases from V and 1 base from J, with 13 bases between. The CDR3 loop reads CASSPTIQGSYEQYF. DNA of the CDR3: TGTGCCAGCTCACCGACCATACAGGGTTCCTACGAGCAGTACTTC.

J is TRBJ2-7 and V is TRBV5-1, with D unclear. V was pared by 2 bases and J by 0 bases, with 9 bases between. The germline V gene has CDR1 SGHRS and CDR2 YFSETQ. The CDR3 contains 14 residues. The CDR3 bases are TGCGCCAGCAGCTTCCAGGCCCACTCCTACGAGCAGTACTTC. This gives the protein CASSFQAHSYEQYF.

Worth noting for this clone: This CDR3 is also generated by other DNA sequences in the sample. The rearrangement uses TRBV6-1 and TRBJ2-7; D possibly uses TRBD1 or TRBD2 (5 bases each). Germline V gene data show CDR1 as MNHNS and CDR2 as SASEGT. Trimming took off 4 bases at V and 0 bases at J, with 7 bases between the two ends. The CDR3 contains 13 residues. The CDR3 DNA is TGTGCCAGCAGTGGGGACGGCTCCTACGAGCAGTACTTC. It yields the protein CASSGDGSYEQYF.

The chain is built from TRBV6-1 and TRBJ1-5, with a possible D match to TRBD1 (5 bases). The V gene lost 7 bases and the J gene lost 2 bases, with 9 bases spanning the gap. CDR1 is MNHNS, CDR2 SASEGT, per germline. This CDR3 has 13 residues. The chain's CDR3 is CASTTGGNQPQHF. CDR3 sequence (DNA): TGTGCCAGCACTACAGGTGGCAATCAGCCCCAGCATTTT.

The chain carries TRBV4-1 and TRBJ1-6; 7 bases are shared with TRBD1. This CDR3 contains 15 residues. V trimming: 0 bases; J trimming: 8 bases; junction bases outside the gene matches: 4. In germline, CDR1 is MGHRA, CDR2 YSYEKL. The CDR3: CASSQDSGGDSPLHF. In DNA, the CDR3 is TGCGCCAGCAGCCAAGATTCAGGGGGTGATTCACCCCTCCACTTT.

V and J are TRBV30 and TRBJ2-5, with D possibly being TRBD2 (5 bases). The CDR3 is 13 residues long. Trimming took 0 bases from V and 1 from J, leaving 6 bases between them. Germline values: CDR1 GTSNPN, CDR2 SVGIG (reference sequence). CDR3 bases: TGTGCCTGGAGTGTAGGACTCCAAGAGACCCAGTACTTC. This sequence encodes CAWSVGLQETQYF. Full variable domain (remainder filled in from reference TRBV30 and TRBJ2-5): SQTIHQWPATLVQPVGSPLSLECTVEGTSNPNLYWYRQAAGRGLQLLFYSVGIGQISSEVPQNLSASRPQDRQFILSSKKLLLSDSGFYLCAWSVGLQETQYFGPGTRLLVL.

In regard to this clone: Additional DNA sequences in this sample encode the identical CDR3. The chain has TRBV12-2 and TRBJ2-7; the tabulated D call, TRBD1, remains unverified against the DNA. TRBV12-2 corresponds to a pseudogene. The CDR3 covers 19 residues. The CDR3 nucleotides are TGTGCAAGTCGCTTAGGTATTCGTCCCCCGGGGACAGGAGACTACGAGCAGTACTTC. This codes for CASRLGIRPPGTGDYEQYF.

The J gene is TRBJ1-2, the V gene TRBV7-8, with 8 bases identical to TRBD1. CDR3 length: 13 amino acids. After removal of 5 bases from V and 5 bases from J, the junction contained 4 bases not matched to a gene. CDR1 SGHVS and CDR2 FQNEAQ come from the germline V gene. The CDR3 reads CASSRTGNYGYTF. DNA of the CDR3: TGTGCCAGCAGCCGGACAGGGAATTATGGCTACACCTTC.